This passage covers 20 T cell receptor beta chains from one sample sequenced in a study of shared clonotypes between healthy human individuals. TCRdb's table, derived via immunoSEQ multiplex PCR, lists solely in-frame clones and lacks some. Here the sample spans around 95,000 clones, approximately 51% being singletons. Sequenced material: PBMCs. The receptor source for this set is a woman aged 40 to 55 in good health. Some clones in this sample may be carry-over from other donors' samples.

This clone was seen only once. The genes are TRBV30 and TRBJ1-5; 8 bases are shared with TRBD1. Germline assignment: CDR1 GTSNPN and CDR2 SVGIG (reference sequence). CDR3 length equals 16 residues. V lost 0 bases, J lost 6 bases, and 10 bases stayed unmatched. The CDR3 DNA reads TGTGCCTGGAGTGTCGCCGTGGGACAGGTCAGTCAGCCCCAGCATTTT. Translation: CAWSVAVGQVSQPQHF. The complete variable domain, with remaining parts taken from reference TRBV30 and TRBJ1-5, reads SQTIHQWPATLVQPVGSPLSLECTVEGTSNPNLYWYRQAAGRGLQLLFYSVGIGQISSEVPQNLSASRPQDRQFILSSKKLLLSDSGFYLCAWSVAVGQVSQPQHFGDGTRLSIL.

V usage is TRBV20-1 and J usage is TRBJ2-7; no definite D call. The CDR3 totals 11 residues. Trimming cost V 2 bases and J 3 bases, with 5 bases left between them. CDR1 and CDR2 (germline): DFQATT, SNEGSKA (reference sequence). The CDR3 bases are TGCAGTGCTAGATCCGACTACGAGCAGTACTTC. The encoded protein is CSARSDYEQYF.

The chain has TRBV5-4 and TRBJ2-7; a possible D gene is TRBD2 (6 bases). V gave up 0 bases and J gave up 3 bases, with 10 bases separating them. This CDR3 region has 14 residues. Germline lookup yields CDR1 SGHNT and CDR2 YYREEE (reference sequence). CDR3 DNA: TGTGCCAGCAGCTTGGTCGGGAGCATCTACGAGCAGTACTTC. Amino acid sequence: CASSLVGSIYEQYF.

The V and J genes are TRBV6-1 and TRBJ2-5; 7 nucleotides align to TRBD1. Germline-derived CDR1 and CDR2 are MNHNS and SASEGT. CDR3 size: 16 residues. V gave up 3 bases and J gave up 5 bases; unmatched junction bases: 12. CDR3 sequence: CASSDPPGQSRETQYF. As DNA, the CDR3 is TGTGCCAGCAGTGACCCTCCGGGACAGTCTAGGGAGACCCAGTACTTC.

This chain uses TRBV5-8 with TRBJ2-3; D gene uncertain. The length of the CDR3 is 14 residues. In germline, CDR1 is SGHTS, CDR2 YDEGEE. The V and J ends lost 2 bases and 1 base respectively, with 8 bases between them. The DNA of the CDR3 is TGTGCCAGCAGCTTAGGTGGGGGCACAGATACGCAGTATTTT. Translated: CASSLGGGTDTQYF.

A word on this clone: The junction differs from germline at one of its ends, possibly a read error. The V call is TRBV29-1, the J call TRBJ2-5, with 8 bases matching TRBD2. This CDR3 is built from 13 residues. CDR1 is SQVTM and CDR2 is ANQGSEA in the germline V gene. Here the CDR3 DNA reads TGCAGCGGAGAAGGACTAGCTACAGAGAGCCAGTACTTC. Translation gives CSGEGLATESQYF.

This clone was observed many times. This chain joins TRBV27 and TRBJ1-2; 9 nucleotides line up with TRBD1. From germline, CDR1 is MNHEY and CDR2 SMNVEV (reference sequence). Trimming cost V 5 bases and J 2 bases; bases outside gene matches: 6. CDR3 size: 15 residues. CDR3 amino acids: CASSPRQGGNYGYTF. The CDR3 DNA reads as TGTGCCAGCAGTCCGAGACAGGGGGGGAACTATGGCTACACCTTC.

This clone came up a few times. The CDR3 region has the DNA TGTGCCACCAGCAGAGAGCGTGCGGGACAAGAGACCCAGTACTTC. It is translated as CATSRERAGQETQYF. The chain employs TRBV15 and TRBJ2-5; D might be TRBD2 (6 bases). V lost 0 bases and J 2 bases, leaving 10 bases between the germline ends. The germline gives CDR1 LNHNV, CDR2 YYDKDF (reference sequence). The CDR3 has 15 residues.

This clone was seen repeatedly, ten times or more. The CDR3 DNA is TGTGCCAGCAGTACAGGGGGCGGGAGATCATGGGACGAGCAGTACTTC. Its protein is CASSTGGGRSWDEQYF. The chain links TRBV7-9 to TRBJ2-7; 9 nucleotides agree with TRBD1. In germline, CDR1 is SEHNR, CDR2 FQNEAQ (reference sequence). The CDR3 is 16 residues long. V gave up 6 bases and J gave up 5 bases; unmatched junction bases: 14.

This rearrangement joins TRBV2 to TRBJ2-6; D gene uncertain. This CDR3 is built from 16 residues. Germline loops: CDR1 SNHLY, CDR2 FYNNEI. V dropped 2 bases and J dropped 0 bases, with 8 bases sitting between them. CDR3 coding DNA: TGTGCCAGCAGTGAAACGACAATCTCTGGGGCCAACGTCCTGACTTTC. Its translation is CASSETTISGANVLTF.

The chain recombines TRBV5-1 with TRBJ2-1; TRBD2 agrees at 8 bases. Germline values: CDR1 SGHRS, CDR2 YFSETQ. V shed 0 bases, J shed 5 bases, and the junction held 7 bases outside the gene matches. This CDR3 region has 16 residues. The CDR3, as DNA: TGCGCCAGCAGCTTGGCGAAGCGGGAGCTAGACAATGAGCAGTTCTTC. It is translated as CASSLAKRELDNEQFF.

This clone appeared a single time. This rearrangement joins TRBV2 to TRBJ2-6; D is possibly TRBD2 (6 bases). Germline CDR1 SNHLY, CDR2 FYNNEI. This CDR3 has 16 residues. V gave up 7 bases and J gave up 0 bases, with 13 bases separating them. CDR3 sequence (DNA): TGTGCCAGCACCCCCCTCGGGGGCTCTGGGGCCAACGTCCTGACTTTC. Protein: CASTPLGGSGANVLTF.

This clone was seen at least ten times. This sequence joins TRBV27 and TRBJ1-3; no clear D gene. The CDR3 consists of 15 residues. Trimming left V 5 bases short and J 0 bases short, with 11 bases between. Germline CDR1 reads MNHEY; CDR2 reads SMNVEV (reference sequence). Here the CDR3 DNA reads TGTGCCAGCAGTCCGACAAGCCGCTCTGGAAACACCATATATTTT. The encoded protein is CASSPTSRSGNTIYF.

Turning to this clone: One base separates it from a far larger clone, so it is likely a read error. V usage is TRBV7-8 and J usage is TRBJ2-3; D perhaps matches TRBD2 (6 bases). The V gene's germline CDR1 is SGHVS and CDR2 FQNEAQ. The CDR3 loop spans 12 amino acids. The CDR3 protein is CAGSRRDGTQYF. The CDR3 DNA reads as TGTGCCGGCAGCAGGAGGGATGGTACGCAGTATTTT.

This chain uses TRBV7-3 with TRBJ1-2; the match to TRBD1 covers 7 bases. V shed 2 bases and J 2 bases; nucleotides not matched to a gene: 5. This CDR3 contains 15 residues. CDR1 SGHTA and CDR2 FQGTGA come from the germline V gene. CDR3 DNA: TGTGCCAGCAGCTTAGGAGGGGGCGCGAACTATGGCTACACCTTC. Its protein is CASSLGGGANYGYTF.

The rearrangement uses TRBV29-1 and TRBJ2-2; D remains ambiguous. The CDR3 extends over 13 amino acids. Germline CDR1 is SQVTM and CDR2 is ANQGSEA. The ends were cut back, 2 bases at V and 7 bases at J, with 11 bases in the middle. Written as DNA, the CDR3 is TGCAGCGTTGAATTGCGGAATCACGGGGAGCTGTTTTTT. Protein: CSVELRNHGELFF.

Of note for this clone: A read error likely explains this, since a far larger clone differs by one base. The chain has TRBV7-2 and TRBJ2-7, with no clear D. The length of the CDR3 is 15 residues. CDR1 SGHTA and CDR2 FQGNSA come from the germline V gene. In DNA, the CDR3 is TGTGCCAGCAGCTTAGTTCGGTTTAGCTCCTACGGGCAGTACTTC. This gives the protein CASSLVRFSSYGQYF.

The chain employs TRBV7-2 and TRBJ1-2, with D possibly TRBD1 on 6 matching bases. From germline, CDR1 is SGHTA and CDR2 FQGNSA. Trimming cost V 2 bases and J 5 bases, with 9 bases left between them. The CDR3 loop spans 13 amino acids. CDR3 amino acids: CASSLQGPYGYTF. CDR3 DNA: TGTGCCAGCAGCTTACAGGGGCCATATGGCTACACCTTC. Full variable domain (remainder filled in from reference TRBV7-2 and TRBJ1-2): GAGVSQSPSNKVTEKGKDVELRCDPISGHTALYWYRQSLGQGLEFLIYFQGNSAPDKSGLPSDRFSAERTGGSVSTLTIQRTQQEDSAVYLCASSLQGPYGYTFGSGTRLTVV.

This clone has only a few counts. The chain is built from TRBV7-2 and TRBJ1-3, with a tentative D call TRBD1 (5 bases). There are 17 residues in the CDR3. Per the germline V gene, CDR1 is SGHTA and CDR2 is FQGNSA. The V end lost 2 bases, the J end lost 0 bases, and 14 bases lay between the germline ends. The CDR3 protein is CASSLRGGADSGNTIYF. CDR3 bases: TGTGCCAGCAGCTTACGGGGCGGGGCAGACTCTGGAAACACCATATATTTT.

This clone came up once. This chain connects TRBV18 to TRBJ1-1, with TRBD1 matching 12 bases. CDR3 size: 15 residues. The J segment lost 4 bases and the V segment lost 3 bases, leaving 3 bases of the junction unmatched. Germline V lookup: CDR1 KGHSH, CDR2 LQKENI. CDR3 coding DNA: TGTGCCAGCTCACCCGGGACAGGGGGCCTCACTGAAGCTTTCTTT. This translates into CASSPGTGGLTEAFF.